This T cell receptor (beta chain) was captured by sequencing in a study of T cells after yellow fever vaccination. Trimming cost V 2 bases and J 4 bases; bases outside gene matches: 12. The V gene's germline CDR1 is DFQATT and CDR2 SNEGSKA (reference sequence). CDR3 size: 18 residues. Notes on this clonotype: Its antigen is not known.

TCRdb fed the 5' RACE reads into MiXCR, producing one record per CDR3 protein. Here the sample spans under 300,000 distinct CDR3 sequences, 13% being singletons. Study-wide points: Detected again after the booster were most primary-vaccination clones, at 95% to 98% CD4 and 88% CD8.

The chain couples TRBV20-1 to TRBJ2-5; 14 positions match TRBD2. This TCR was recovered from a man aged 25-45 years who received the YFV17D yellow fever vaccine. The sample was CD4+ T cells sorted from PBMCs, taken 45 days after the yellow fever booster vaccination. CDR3 region: CSARSPTSGRAWGETQYF. For the CDR3, the DNA is TGCAGTGCTAGATCCCCGACTAGCGGGAGGGCTTGGGGAGAGACCCAGTACTTC.